Below, 9 T cell receptor beta chains from the same sample are listed, as sequenced in a study of neurological immune-mediated disorders. TCRdb recomputed calls from the 5' RACE reads with MiXCR, one row per CDR3 protein. The data hold around 29,000 distinct CDR3 sequences, with approximately 5.4% observed a single time. Sequencing was done on a sample of CD4+ T cells from blood. The receptors stem from a woman between 50 and 59 years old in good health.

This clonotype has at least ten counts. V usage is TRBV11-2 and J usage is TRBJ2-1; D is possibly TRBD2 (6 bases). The ends were cut back, 6 bases at V and 5 bases at J, with 11 bases in the middle. CDR1 SGHAT and CDR2 FQNNGV come from the germline V gene. The CDR3 totals 13 residues. This CDR3 is CASSPGLNNEQFF. DNA of the CDR3: TGTGCCAGCAGTCCGGGACTCAACAATGAGCAGTTCTTC.

This clonotype was seen many times. This sequence joins TRBV20-1 and TRBJ2-3; perhaps TRBD1 as D (5 bases). This CDR3 spans 13 amino acids. Trimming removed 3 bases at V and 6 bases at J, with 13 bases between. Germline CDR1 reads DFQATT; CDR2 reads SNEGSKA (reference sequence). The CDR3 bases are TGCAGTGCTAGGGACAAGGGTCAGGATACGCAGTATTTT. Protein product: CSARDKGQDTQYF.

This clonotype was seen ten or more times. The V call is TRBV11-2, the J call TRBJ2-7; D remains ambiguous. This CDR3 is 14 amino acids long. Germline V gene sequence: CDR1 SGHAT, CDR2 FQNNGV. The V end was cut by 0 bases, the J end by 0 bases, with 6 bases between. CDR3 region: CASSLEASSYEQYF. CDR3 DNA sequence: TGTGCCAGCAGCTTAGAAGCCAGCTCCTACGAGCAGTACTTC.

This clonotype was recorded many times. The V gene is TRBV29-1, the J gene TRBJ2-1; 7 bases align to TRBD2. CDR3 length: 12 amino acids. V gave up 7 bases and J gave up 6 bases; unmatched junction bases: 6. The germline V gene encodes CDR1 SQVTM and CDR2 ANQGSEA. DNA of the CDR3: TGCAGCGCCTGGACTAGTGGCAATGAGCAGTTCTTC. Protein product: CSAWTSGNEQFF.

This clonotype has a count of ten or more. This chain connects TRBV28 to TRBJ2-5, with D perhaps TRBD1 (5 bases). In germline, CDR1 is MDHEN, CDR2 SYDVKM. This CDR3 has 13 amino acids. V was trimmed by 8 bases and J by 6 bases, leaving 16 bases between them. CDR3 sequence: CASGRGSVKTQYF. The DNA of the CDR3 is TGTGCCAGCGGTAGGGGCAGTGTAAAGACCCAGTACTTC.

This clonotype was seen at least ten times. The chain recombines TRBV29-1 with TRBJ1-1; D remains unclear. Looked up from germline, CDR1 is SQVTM and CDR2 is ANQGSEA. V lost 4 bases to trimming and J lost 6 bases, with 9 bases between them. This CDR3 is built from 11 residues. CDR3 loop: CSVVGVSEAFF. In DNA form, the CDR3 reads TGCAGCGTTGTGGGAGTTTCTGAAGCTTTCTTT.

The table lists this clonotype with many counts. This sequence joins TRBV7-2 and TRBJ2-1; unclear D gene. The CDR3 is 14 amino acids. The ends were cut back, 1 base at V and 3 bases at J, with 7 bases in the middle. Germline V gene lookup returns CDR1 SGHTA and CDR2 FQGNSA. The CDR3 here is CASSLGWDYNEQFF. In DNA, the CDR3 is TGTGCCAGCAGCTTAGGATGGGACTACAATGAGCAGTTCTTC.

This clonotype was counted at least ten times. V usage is TRBV5-4 and J usage is TRBJ2-3, with D perhaps matching TRBD2 (6 bases). Trimming took 4 bases from V and 0 from J, leaving 15 bases between them. The CDR3 is 16 amino acids. CDR1 and CDR2 (germline): SGHNT, YYREEE (reference sequence). The DNA for the CDR3 is TGTGCCAGCAGCCCCGGGGGAACCCGGAGCACAGATACGCAGTATTTT. It is translated as CASSPGGTRSTDTQYF.

Ten or more counts support this clonotype. The chain links TRBV10-3 to TRBJ1-2, with a weak D call TRBD1 (6 bases). The ends were cut back, 4 bases at V and 6 bases at J, with 21 bases in the middle. CDR3 length: 16 residues. The germline CDR1 and CDR2 sequences are ENHRY and SYGVKD. The CDR3 region has the DNA TGTGCCATCAGTGCCGACCCGGGCAGGGGTCCCGATGGCTACACCTTC. Amino acids: CAISADPGRGPDGYTF.